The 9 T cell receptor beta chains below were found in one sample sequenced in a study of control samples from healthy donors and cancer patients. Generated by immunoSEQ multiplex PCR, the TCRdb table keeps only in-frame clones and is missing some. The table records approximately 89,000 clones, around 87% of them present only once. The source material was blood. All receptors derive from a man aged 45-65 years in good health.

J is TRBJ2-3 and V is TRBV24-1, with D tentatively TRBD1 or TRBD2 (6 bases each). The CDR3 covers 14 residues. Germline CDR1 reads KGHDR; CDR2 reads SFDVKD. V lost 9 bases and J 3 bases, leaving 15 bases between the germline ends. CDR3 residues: CATSGGAGTDTQYF. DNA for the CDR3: TGTGCCACCTCCGGGGGCGCAGGGACAGATACGCAGTATTTT.

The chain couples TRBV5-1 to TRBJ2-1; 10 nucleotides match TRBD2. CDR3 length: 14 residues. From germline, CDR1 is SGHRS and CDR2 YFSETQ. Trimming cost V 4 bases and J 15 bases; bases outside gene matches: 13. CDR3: CASSPGYSGTSVFF. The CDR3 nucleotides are TGCGCCAGCAGCCCGGGTTACTCCGGGACTAGCGTGTTCTTC.

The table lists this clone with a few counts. The CDR3 region has the DNA TGCGCCAGCAGCCAAGATTGGCCAGCTGGAAACACCATATATTTT. It translates to CASSQDWPAGNTIYF. The chain links TRBV4-1 to TRBJ1-3; D uncertain. The germline CDR1 and CDR2 sequences are MGHRA and YSYEKL. This CDR3 contains 15 residues. Trimming pared 0 bases from V and 2 bases from J, leaving 8 bases between.

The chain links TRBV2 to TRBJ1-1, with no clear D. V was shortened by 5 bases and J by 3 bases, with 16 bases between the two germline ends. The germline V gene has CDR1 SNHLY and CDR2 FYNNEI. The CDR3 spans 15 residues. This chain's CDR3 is CASSFGRPWDTEAFF. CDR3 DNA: TGTGCCAGCAGTTTCGGACGGCCATGGGACACTGAAGCTTTCTTT.

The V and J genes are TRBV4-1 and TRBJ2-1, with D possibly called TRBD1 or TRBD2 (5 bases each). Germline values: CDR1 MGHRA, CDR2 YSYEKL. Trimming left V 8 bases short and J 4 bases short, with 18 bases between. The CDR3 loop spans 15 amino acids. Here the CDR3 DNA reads TGCGCCAGCGGGGACCCGTACGGGGATTACAATGAGCAGTTCTTC. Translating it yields CASGDPYGDYNEQFF.

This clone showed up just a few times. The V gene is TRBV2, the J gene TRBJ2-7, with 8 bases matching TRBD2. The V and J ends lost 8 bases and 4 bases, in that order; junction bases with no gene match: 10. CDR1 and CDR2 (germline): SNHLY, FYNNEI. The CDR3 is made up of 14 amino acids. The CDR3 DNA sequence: TGTGCCAGCGCACCGGGGGGGCTTATGTACGAGCAGTACTTC. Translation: CASAPGGLMYEQYF.

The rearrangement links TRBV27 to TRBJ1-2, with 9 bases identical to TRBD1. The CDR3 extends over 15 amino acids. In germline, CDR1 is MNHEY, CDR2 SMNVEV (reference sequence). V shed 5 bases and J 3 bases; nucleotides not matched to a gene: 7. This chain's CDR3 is CASSSWGQGDYGYTF. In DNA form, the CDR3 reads TGTGCCAGCAGTAGTTGGGGACAGGGTGACTATGGCTACACCTTC.

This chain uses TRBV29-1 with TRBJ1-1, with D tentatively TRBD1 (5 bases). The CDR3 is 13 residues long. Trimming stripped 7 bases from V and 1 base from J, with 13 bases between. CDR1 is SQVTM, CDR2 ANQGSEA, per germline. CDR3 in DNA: TGCAGCGCCGGGACCGGGAGGAACACTGAAGCTTTCTTT. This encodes CSAGTGRNTEAFF.

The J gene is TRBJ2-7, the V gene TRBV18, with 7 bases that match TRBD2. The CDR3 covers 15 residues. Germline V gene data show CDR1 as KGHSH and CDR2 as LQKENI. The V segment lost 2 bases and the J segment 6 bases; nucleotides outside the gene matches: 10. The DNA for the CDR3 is TGTGCCAGCTCACCAACCGGGCTTACTAGCGCCGAGCAGTACTTC. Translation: CASSPTGLTSAEQYF.